The sequence of this T cell receptor (beta chain) was determined in a study of blood T cell repertoires in COVID-19. Overall study context: Sites in the United States, Italy and Spain provided acute and convalescent COVID-19 samples. T cells, B-cell-depleted T cells, or PBMCs provided the cDNA or gDNA that served as material.

The Seattle site enrolled patients during active infection and followed them longitudinally. Under the authors' procedure: Reference gene primer amplification gave estimated nucleated cell counts. Method: immunoSEQ multiplex PCR; TCRdb's copy keeps in-frame clones and lacks some. From that table come the V and J calls and clone size; the DNA was used to work out D and trimming. This sample has some 200,000 clones, with 80% to 85% found just once. The source of this sequence is a woman aged 80 or over with COVID-19, enrolled during active disease. Sequences were obtained from peripheral blood.

The CDR3 DNA sequence: TGTGCCAGCAGCTTAGACTCGGGGCCTCTAGCGGGTTCCACAGATACGCAGTATTTT. This sequence encodes CASSLDSGPLAGSTDTQYF. The rearrangement uses TRBV7-2 and TRBJ2-3; 8 bases line up with TRBD2. This CDR3 region has 19 residues. The V gene end was trimmed by 1 base and the J gene end by 2 bases; junction bases not matched to a gene: 14. Looked up from germline, CDR1 is SGHTA and CDR2 is FQGNSA.